This T cell receptor (beta chain) was identified during a study of shared clonotypes between healthy human individuals. Naive CD8 cells, CD45RO-negative and positively selected for CCR7, excluded terminally differentiated effector memory CD45RA+ cells. Germline CDR1 and CDR2: SGDLS and YYNGEE. CDR3 length: 16 amino acids. Losses at the gene ends were 0 bases for V and 6 bases for J; bases not matched to a gene: 5. Generated by immunoSEQ multiplex PCR, the TCRdb table keeps only in-frame clones and is missing some. The sample records about 2.1 million clones, roughly 93% being singletons. Broader study findings: Naive CD4 clonotypes were shared across a few donors at roughly 5.5%.

Turning to this clone: What it binds is unknown.

J is TRBJ2-2 and V is TRBV9; the match to TRBD2 covers 10 bases. The sample was naive CD8+ T cells from PBMCs. The clonotype was recovered from a young man in good health. Some clones in this sample may be carry-over from other donors' samples. Written as DNA, the CDR3 is TGTGCCAGCAGCGTAGCTTCCCTAGCGGGAGCCGGGGAGCTGTTTTTT. It translates to CASSVASLAGAGELFF. Using reference TRBV9 and TRBJ2-2 for the parts outside the CDR3, the full variable domain is DSGVTQTPKHLITATGQRVTLRCSPRSGDLSVYWYQQSLDQGLQFLIQYYNGEERAKGNILERFSAQQFPDLHSELNLSSLELGDSALYFCASSVASLAGAGELFFGEGSRLTVL.